This T cell receptor beta chain was recorded in a study of sequential checkpoint blockade in melanoma. Across the whole study: Arm A got nivolumab then ipilimumab; arm B the reverse, 1:1. Both treatment sequences were followed by maintenance nivolumab.

The trim removed 10 bases at V and 3 bases at J, leaving 10 bases unmatched. Germline CDR1 MRHNA, CDR2 SNTAGT. The CDR3 sequence is 14 residues long. Regarding treatment: randomized to nivolumab then ipilimumab (arm A) or the reverse (arm B). No patient had prior DNA-damaging chemotherapy. Sorted cells were live CD3+CD8+, lacking CD19 and CD56, from PBMCs. The assay was immunoSEQ multiplex PCR, and TCRdb's table has in-frame clones only and misses some. Here the sample spans 5,500 or so clones, approximately 52% being singletons. The V and J genes are TRBV6-4 and TRBJ2-7; 9 bases align to TRBD2. The material was CD8+ T cells sorted from blood (inferred from file names), obtained from a patient given nivolumab and ipilimumab in sequence. This TCR came from a human patient with melanoma. Some clones in this sample may be carry-over from other donors' samples. The CDR3 coding sequence is TGTGCCATCAAGCGGGGGGACAACTTCTACGAGCAGTACTTC. Its protein is CAIKRGDNFYEQYF.